This T cell receptor (beta chain) was recovered during a study of blood T cells in healthy people across ages (dated by TCRdb to 2015 to 2017). With regard to the full study: In model experiments, template switching captured about one uniquely barcoded TCR beta cDNA molecule for every two T cells. To track age-related changes in TCR beta repertoire diversity, the study relied on deep sequencing normalized with unique cDNA molecular identifiers. The donors were divided into four age groups: young (average approximately 17 years), middle-aged (roughly 42), aged (around 67) and long-lived (roughly 82). To avoid experimental bias, donors of different ages were distributed randomly across sequencing lanes. The study analyzed two additional independent replicas of 1 million unique cDNA reads from the same blood draw for two donors, one aged 18 to 30 and one aged 80 or older.

Library preparation was by 5' RACE. The reads were generated on an Illumina HiSeq 2500. A second about 7 to 12 cycle PCR used a sample-barcoded 5' primer and a J-beta primer mix. Each TCR beta cDNA molecule received a unique molecular identifier from a template-switch 5' adaptor carrying 12 random nucleotides. At least 3 million CDR3-containing paired-end reads were obtained from each sample. First-strand cDNA synthesis was performed from all RNA using the Mint cDNA synthesis kit, with priming by a TRBC-specific oligonucleotide. All cDNA was treated with uracil-DNA glycosylase and then went through a first 18-cycle PCR with the universal primers M1SS and BC2_uni_R. In the paper's pipeline: Each sample was normalized by randomly selecting 1 million high-quality reads, each carrying a distinct molecular identifier. Instead of being binned into consensus sequences, reads that shared molecular identifiers were thrown out. MiTCR, set to a Q25 quality threshold and the strictest error-elimination algorithm, was used for CDR3 identification, clonotype clustering and error correction. A nonparametric unseen species model using Euler transformation provided a lower-bound estimate of total TCR beta diversity. TCRdb itself trimmed the public reads at Q25 with fastp, ran MiXCR and retained productive beta chains. Every entry covers one CDR3 protein and lists the most common genes and DNA from its rows. TCRdb, not the authors, supplied the V and J calls. Here the sample has under 1 million distinct CDR3 sequences; about 42% occur a single time. Approximately 19% of the sample is taken by the ten largest.

The donors were roughly 39 Caucasian individuals from Russia, aged roughly 6 to 100 years, who were systemically healthy. Roughly 11 milliliters of peripheral blood were drawn from each donor into EDTA-treated Vacutainer tubes. Ficoll-Paque density-gradient centrifugation was used to isolate PBMCs, with at least 7 million per sample. Trizol reagent was used to extract total RNA from the PBMCs, yielding at least 5.5 micrograms per sample. For every donor, an aliquot of PBMCs went through flow cytometry to measure the percentages of naive CD45RAhigh/CD27high T cells. About this clonotype itself: Its antigen is still unknown. Per-nucleotide qualities are absent, and no much larger clonotype sits a single base away.

What the work shows at the level of the full study, not this receptor alone: Because donor CMV infection status was unknown, age-related changes in expanded clonotypes were potentially confounded. Because profiling used bulk unsorted PBMCs, naive and antigen-experienced compartments could not be compared conclusively. Estimates of total diversity from one million sequenced T cells were regarded as lower bounds and underestimates. There was a strong correlation between observed TCR beta diversity and the percentage of naive T cells measured by flow cytometry. Compared with the aged group, more naive CD4+ T cells, fewer expanded clones and increased TCR diversity were shown by the long-lived group, suggesting age selection. Observed TCR beta diversity per million T cells fell roughly linearly with age, and a significant reduction was already apparent by age around 40.

The sample consisted of blood. The receptor was derived from a man aged 60 to 69 in good health.

Here is the DNA: TGTGCCAGCAGTATTACAGGGGGCGGTTCGAGCGAGCAGTACTTC. Translated, this is CASSITGGGSSEQYF. This chain is built from TRBV6-2 or TRBV6-3 and TRBJ2-4, with TRBD1 matching 9 junction bases. Matching the DNA end better, TRBJ2-7 makes the J call doubtful. The CDR3 starts with the cysteine, ends with the phenylalanine, and has 15 residues. The only DNA kept is the CDR3, 45 bases in frame from the first base. In the germline V gene, CDR1 corresponds to MNHEY and CDR2 to SVGEGT.